This TCR beta chain was captured by sequencing in a study of human T cells and chemical hapten exposure. The V end lost 4 bases, the J end lost 5 bases, and 10 bases lay between the germline ends. CDR3 length: 12 residues. The germline gives CDR1 SGHRS, CDR2 YFSETQ. Time point here: patch test 1, 2 weeks after DPC sensitization. Treatment: therapeutic diphenylcyclopropenone sensitization with weekly scalp DPC. Unique molecular identifiers were affixed to discrete cDNA molecules within the library. Authors' methods: Samples had a median of approximately 89,000 TCRs, ranging roughly 20,000 to 700,000. TCRdb recomputed calls from the RACE reads with MiXCR, one row per CDR3 protein. TCRdb's processing, not the study's, gives the V and J calls here. This sample has fewer than 500,000 distinct CDR3 sequences, with around 5% found just once. Ten or more counts support this clonotype.

The source is a woman between 45 and 65 years old with alopecia areata. Some clones in this sample may be carry-over from other donors' samples. This specimen was whole blood, taken in connection with sensitization to the hapten diphenylcyclopropenone (DPC). This sequence joins TRBV5-1 and TRBJ2-7, with D uncertain. The CDR3 DNA reads as TGCGCCAGCAGCCCCATGTCGGACGAGCAGTACTTC. Translated, it gives CASSPMSDEQYF.